The rows below give T cell receptor beta chains drawn from one sample of a study of cytomegalovirus exposure and HLA in healthy donors. Sequenced by immunoSEQ multiplex PCR; TCRdb stores in-frame clones only, minus some. The sample holds about 260,000 clones, 90% seen once. Sequencing used PBMCs. The source is a woman in her 30s in good health and CMV-seronegative. Both conserved end residues are part of each CDR3. D genes are given only for firm matches. Clone size is shown for a subset of rows, as once, few, many or a class of expanded clone.

>-|-|TRBJ2-1|TRBV6-5
TGTGCCAGCAACTACCGGGACTTTCGGGATGAGCAGTTCTTC
CASNYRDFRDEQFF
>once|-|TRBJ1-4|TRBV7-9
TGTGCCAGCAGCTTTTGGGGGCTAAAAGATGAAAAACTGTTTTTT
CASSFWGLKDEKLFF
>-|-|TRBJ1-2|TRBV19
TGTGCCAGTAGTCTCTCAGACAGGCAAAACTATGGCTACACCTTC
CASSLSDRQNYGYTF
>-|-|TRBJ2-2|TRBV9
TGTGCCAGCAGCGGAGGGGTGACCGGGGAGCTGTTTTTT
CASSGGVTGELFF
>few|-|TRBJ2-7|TRBV18
TGTGCCAGCCAAGGTTCATCTGTCTACGAGCAGTACTTC
CASQGSSVYEQYF
>-|-|TRBJ2-1|TRBV7-8
TGTGCCAGCAGCTTAATTCTTGCCAATGAGCAGTTCTTC
CASSLILANEQFF
>once|-|TRBJ1-2|TRBV5-6
TGTGCCAGCAGCTTCGGAAGCCATGGCTACACCTTC
CASSFGSHGYTF
>-|TRBD2|TRBJ2-7|TRBV10-1
TGCGCCAGCCTCGGGGTGCTAGCGGGCTCATCCTACGAGCAGTACTTC
CASLGVLAGSSYEQYF
>-|TRBD1|TRBJ2-5|TRBV7-3
TGTGCCAGCAGCTTGACAGGGAACCAAGAGACCCAGTACTTC
CASSLTGNQETQYF
>-|TRBD2|TRBJ2-1|TRBV7-3
TGTGCCAGCAGCAGGGGGACTAGTTCCCGGACGAGCTCCTACAATGAGCAGTTCTTC
CASSRGTSSRTSSYNEQFF
>once|-|TRBJ1-4|TRBV28
TGTGCCAGCACCATGAGGAGGGGAGTATCTGAAAAACTGTTTTTT
CASTMRRGVSEKLFF
>-|-|TRBJ2-7|TRBV7-9
TGTGCCAGCAGCTCGTCCGTGGGTCCCTACGAGCAGTACTTC
CASSSSVGPYEQYF
>once|TRBD1|TRBJ1-5|TRBV25-1
TGTGCCAGCAGTAAGACAGGGGTAAATCAGCCCCAGCATTTT
CASSKTGVNQPQHF
>-|TRBD1|TRBJ2-4|TRBV2
TGTGCCAGCAGGACAGGGCCGAACATTCAGTACTTC
CASRTGPNIQYF
>once|-|TRBJ2-7|TRBV9
TGTGCCAGCAGCGTAGGAGGTGAGGGCATTGAGCAGTACTTC
CASSVGGEGIEQYF
>few|TRBD2|TRBJ2-1|TRBV11-1
TGTGCCAGCAGCTCAGGACTAGCGGGCAAGAATGAGCAGTTCTTC
CASSSGLAGKNEQFF
>once|TRBD1|TRBJ2-7|TRBV2
TGTGCCAGCAGACCAGGGACAGGCACCTACGAGCAGTACTTC
CASRPGTGTYEQYF
>-|TRBD1|TRBJ1-1|TRBV11-3
TGTGCCAGCCGAAGCTTAGGCACAGGGGGCGCCGCTGAAGCTTTCTTT
CASRSLGTGGAAEAFF
>-|TRBD1|TRBJ2-7|TRBV27
TGTGCCAGCAGTATCCGGGACAGGGTTGGGGAGCAGTACTTC
CASSIRDRVGEQYF
>-|-|TRBJ2-7|TRBV27
TGTGCCAGCAGTTTACTCGAAAGCTACGAGCAGTACTTC
CASSLLESYEQYF
>-|-|TRBJ2-2|TRBV5-5
TGTGCCAGCAGCCCACTTACGGGCACCGGGGAGCTGTTTTTT
CASSPLTGTGELFF
>once|-|TRBJ2-2|TRBV6-5
TGTGCCAGCAGTTACTCCACTAGCCCCGGGGAGCTGTTTTTT
CASSYSTSPGELFF
>few|-|TRBJ1-5|TRBV30
TGTGCCTGGAGTGTGACGGGGAACGAGCCCCAGCATTTT
CAWSVTGNEPQHF
>once|TRBD1|TRBJ2-7|TRBV6-5
TGTGCCAGCAGCACAGGGGCCACTACTCCCGAGTACTTC
CASSTGATTPEYF
>-|-|TRBJ2-7|TRBV7-2
TGTGCCAGCAGCTTAGCGTCTTTCTACGAGCAGTACTTC
CASSLASFYEQYF
>-|-|TRBJ1-1|TRBV5-1
TGCGCCAGCAGTTCGACGGCGGACATAAGGAACACTGAAGCTTTCTTT
CASSSTADIRNTEAFF
>-|-|TRBJ2-1|TRBV5-1
TGCGCCAGCAGCTTTACGGGTAATGAGCAGTTCTTC
CASSFTGNEQFF
>-|-|TRBJ2-1|TRBV5-8
TGTGCCAGCATAAGCGAAGGCAATGAGCAGTTCTTC
CASISEGNEQFF
>-|TRBD2|TRBJ2-5|TRBV5-1
TGCGCCAGCGGGAGGGTGGGAGAGACCCAGTACTTC
CASGRVGETQYF
>-|-|TRBJ2-1|TRBV7-3
TGTGCCAGCAGCTTAGGGTCTAGCAGCTACAATGAGCAGTTCTTC
CASSLGSSSYNEQFF
>-|-|TRBJ1-1|TRBV13
TGTGCCAGCAGCTTAGTAGGGGACGGGCTCGCGAACACTGAAGCTTTCTTT
CASSLVGDGLANTEAFF
>once|-|TRBJ2-3|TRBV10-2
TGCGCCAGCAGTACAACAGATACGCAGTATTTT
CASSTTDTQYF
>once|TRBD2|TRBJ2-1|TRBV7-3
TGTGCCAGCAGCTCCGGGACTAGTGCCAACAATGAGCAGTTCTTC
CASSSGTSANNEQFF
>-|TRBD1|TRBJ1-2|TRBV11-2
TGTGCCAGCAGCTTATGGGGGGACAGCGTTTATGGCTACACCTTC
CASSLWGDSVYGYTF
>-|-|TRBJ1-1|TRBV29-1
TGCAGCGTTGAAAAACAGGGAACTGAAGCTTTCTTT
CSVEKQGTEAFF
>-|-|TRBJ1-3|TRBV28
TGTGCCAGCAGTTTTGCGGGGGTCTCTGGAAACACCATATATTTT
CASSFAGVSGNTIYF
>-|-|TRBJ2-5|TRBV29-1
TGCAGCGTTGATTTTGGGGCAGTTCCCGGGCCCCAAGAGACCCAGTACTTC
CSVDFGAVPGPQETQYF
>-|-|TRBJ1-5|TRBV21-1
TGTGCCAGCAGCAGAGGCAGGGCGGACAATCAGCCCCAGCATTTT
CASSRGRADNQPQHF
>once|-|TRBJ2-5|TRBV5-1
TGCGCCAGCAGCTTCGGCGGGCTCCAAGAGACCCAGTACTTC
CASSFGGLQETQYF
>-|TRBD2|TRBJ2-7|TRBV7-2
TGTGCCAGCGGACTAGCGGGAGACACTTTCTACGAGCAGTACTTC
CASGLAGDTFYEQYF
>-|TRBD2|TRBJ2-7|TRBV2
TGTGCCAGCAGCGTCCTAGCGGGAGAGGGCTACGAGCAGTACTTC
CASSVLAGEGYEQYF
>once|TRBD1|TRBJ1-2|TRBV28
TGTGCCAGCAGTTTCCCTACAGGGGTGCCTGGCTACACCTTC
CASSFPTGVPGYTF
>-|-|TRBJ2-1|TRBV6-4
TGTGCCAGCAGTGAGGCGATCAACAATGAGCAGTTCTTC
CASSEAINNEQFF
>-|-|TRBJ1-5|TRBV6-1
TGTGCCAGCAGTGAAAGTCAGCCCCAGCATTTT
CASSESQPQHF
>-|TRBD1|TRBJ2-4|TRBV28
TGTTCGAGCAGGGGGTCACTAGCCAAAAACATTCAGTACTTC
CSSRGSLAKNIQYF
>-|TRBD2|TRBJ2-1|TRBV27
TGTGCCAGCAGTTCGTGGACTAGCGACTCCTACAATGAGCAGTTCTTC
CASSSWTSDSYNEQFF